A single sample is the source of the 23 T cell receptor beta chains below, sequenced in a study of T cells in localized non-small cell lung cancer. TCRdb's copy holds only in-frame clones and misses some; the assay was immunoSEQ multiplex PCR. The sample consists of 45,000 to 65,000 clones, about 78% of them appearing once. The material sequenced was PBMCs, taken before any cancer treatment. These receptors were collected from a woman between 35 and 75 years old with stage II lung adenocarcinoma.

This clone was observed a few times. Other DNA sequences within the sample encode an identical CDR3. The chain links TRBV5-1 to TRBJ2-3; TRBD2 matches at 12 bases. Losses at the gene ends were 0 bases for V and 5 bases for J; bases not matched to a gene: 1. The CDR3 consists of 15 residues. Per the germline V gene, CDR1 is SGHRS and CDR2 is YFSETQ. The CDR3 bases are TGCGCCAGCAGCTTGGGGGGACTAGCGGGAGATACGCAGTATTTT. This gives the protein CASSLGGLAGDTQYF.

V and J are TRBV10-3 and TRBJ1-1; no firm D call. Per the germline V gene, CDR1 is ENHRY and CDR2 is SYGVKD. This CDR3 comprises 16 residues. Trimming stripped 0 bases from V and 4 bases from J, with 15 bases between. Here the CDR3 DNA reads TGTGCCATCAGTGAGTCCGGGCGGGCTGAGGGCACTGAAGCTTTCTTT. It is translated as CAISESGRAEGTEAFF.

The CDR3 here is CASESPILNTEAFF. In nucleotides, the CDR3 is TGTGCCAGCGAGAGTCCCATCCTGAACACTGAAGCTTTCTTT. V and J are TRBV25-1 and TRBJ1-1, with no clear D. Trimming removed 8 bases from V and 0 bases from J, with 13 bases in between. Germline V gives CDR1 MGHDK, CDR2 SYGVNS. This CDR3 comprises 14 residues.

The chain joins TRBV27 to TRBJ2-1, with a possible D match to TRBD1 (5 bases). The V gene lost 4 bases and the J gene lost 7 bases, with 11 bases spanning the gap. The germline V gene encodes CDR1 MNHEY and CDR2 SMNVEV (reference sequence). The CDR3 loop spans 13 amino acids. CDR3 coding DNA: TGTGCCAGCAGTTGGGGCAGCCAGAATGAGCAGTTCTTC. Translated, it gives CASSWGSQNEQFF.

This clone has just a few counts. The rearrangement links TRBV28 to TRBJ2-6; TRBD1 might be the D (5 bases). Trimming pared 2 bases from V and 2 bases from J, leaving 13 bases between. Germline assignment: CDR1 MDHEN and CDR2 SYDVKM. The CDR3 runs 17 residues. For the CDR3, the DNA is TGTGCCAGCAGTTTACGGCAGGGTCTGGCTGGGGCCAACGTCCTGACTTTC. It translates to CASSLRQGLAGANVLTF.

The chain carries TRBV28 and TRBJ1-1; the match to TRBD1 covers 7 bases. J lost 1 base, V lost 7 bases, and 6 bases had no gene match. The CDR3 is made up of 14 amino acids. Germline V lookup: CDR1 MDHEN, CDR2 SYDVKM. The CDR3 reads CASTPGTENTEAFF. As DNA, the CDR3 is TGTGCCAGCACCCCCGGGACAGAGAACACTGAAGCTTTCTTT.

This clone was seen only once. CDR3 in DNA: TGCGCCAGCAGCTTAGCAGGGGTTTTGAATGGCTACACCTTC. It yields the protein CASSLAGVLNGYTF. This chain links TRBV5-1 with TRBJ1-2, with a weak D call TRBD1 (6 bases). This CDR3 is 14 amino acids long. Germline CDR1 reads SGHRS; CDR2 reads YFSETQ. V was clipped by 2 bases and J by 6 bases, with 14 bases between them.

This chain connects TRBV29-1 to TRBJ2-1; 10 nucleotides agree with TRBD1. The germline V gene encodes CDR1 SQVTM and CDR2 ANQGSEA. V gave up 2 bases and J gave up 5 bases; unmatched junction bases: 9. This CDR3 spans 16 amino acids. CDR3 nucleotides: TGCAGCGTTGAATCGGACAGGGGGAGTTCCCACAATGAGCAGTTCTTC. As protein: CSVESDRGSSHNEQFF.

V and J are TRBV9 and TRBJ1-3, with D hard to call. CDR3 size: 15 residues. Per the germline V gene, CDR1 is SGDLS and CDR2 is YYNGEE. Between the trimmed V and J ends, which lost 4 bases and 3 bases, there was a span of 14 bases. The CDR3 DNA sequence: TGTGCCAGCAGCCGTGATGGAAGAAGTGGAAACACCATATATTTT. Its translation is CASSRDGRSGNTIYF.

This clone was detected only once. The CDR3 coding sequence is TGTGCCAGCAGTTTTAGGGGCCAGATAGCCAAAAACATTCAGTACTTC. Translated, it gives CASSFRGQIAKNIQYF. V is TRBV28 and J is TRBJ2-4, with a possible D match to TRBD1 (5 bases). Germline V lookup: CDR1 MDHEN, CDR2 SYDVKM. The CDR3 covers 16 residues. With 3 bases removed from V and 0 bases from J, the gap between germline ends came to 12 bases. Together with reference TRBV28 and TRBJ2-4, the CDR3 gives the full variable domain: DVKVTQSSRYLVKRTGEKVFLECVQDMDHENMFWYRQDPGLGLRLIYFSYDVKMKEKGDIPEGYSVSREKKERFSLILESASTNQTSMYLCASSFRGQIAKNIQYFGAGTRLSVL.

For the CDR3, the DNA is TGTGCCAGCAGCTTGAAACAGGGGCTCGCCGAGCAGTACTTC. Its protein is CASSLKQGLAEQYF. This chain joins TRBV5-4 and TRBJ2-7; the match to TRBD1 covers 7 bases. The germline CDR1 and CDR2 sequences are SGHNT and YYREEE (reference sequence). The V gene end was trimmed by 1 base and the J gene end by 6 bases; junction bases not matched to a gene: 7. The CDR3 sequence is 14 residues long.

V and J are TRBV5-4 and TRBJ2-3; 9 bases are shared with TRBD2. The germline V gene encodes CDR1 SGHNT and CDR2 YYREEE (reference sequence). The CDR3 covers 16 residues. V lost 4 bases and J lost 1; bases outside the gene matches: 7. CDR3 region: CASSGGTSLGTDTQYF. The CDR3 bases are TGTGCCAGCAGCGGAGGGACTAGCCTTGGCACAGATACGCAGTATTTT.

The chain has TRBV19 and TRBJ2-1; D is tentatively TRBD1 or TRBD2 (5 bases each). CDR1 LNHDA and CDR2 SQIVND come from the germline V gene (reference sequence). V was pared by 7 bases and J by 3 bases, with 13 bases between. The CDR3 sequence is 14 residues long. The DNA for the CDR3 is TGTGCCAGTAAAGGGCAGGGAGACTACAATGAGCAGTTCTTC. Residues: CASKGQGDYNEQFF.

As for this clone: Other DNA sequences of this sample code for an identical CDR3. This chain uses TRBV15 with TRBJ1-5; 7 bases map to TRBD1. The V gene's germline CDR1 is LNHNV and CDR2 YYDKDF (reference sequence). This CDR3 has 17 residues. After removal of 0 bases from V and 4 bases from J, the junction contained 9 bases not matched to a gene. In nucleotides, the CDR3 is TGTGCCACCAGCAGAGATCCCCGGGACAGCTCAAATCAGCCCCAGCATTTT. Translation gives CATSRDPRDSSNQPQHF.

This clone was picked up a small number of times. The DNA for the CDR3 is TGTGCCAGCAGTCCCGGACAGGGTCCCCTCTATAATTCACCCCTCCACTTT. Amino acids: CASSPGQGPLYNSPLHF. The chain has TRBV7-9 and TRBJ1-6; 8 bases align to TRBD1. Germline V gene data show CDR1 as SEHNR and CDR2 as FQNEAQ (reference sequence). V shed 6 bases and J 3 bases; nucleotides not matched to a gene: 10. This CDR3 has 17 amino acids.

The chain is built from TRBV15 and TRBJ1-5, with D possibly matching TRBD1 (5 bases). This CDR3 comprises 14 residues. CDR1 LNHNV and CDR2 YYDKDF come from the germline V gene (reference sequence). V was clipped by 0 bases and J by 7 bases, with 10 bases between them. The CDR3 loop is CATSRDRGNQPQHF. The CDR3 DNA follows: TGTGCCACCAGCAGAGATCGGGGGAACCAGCCCCAGCATTTT.

The chain has TRBV6-1 and TRBJ1-2; D uncertain. The CDR3 is 14 residues long. CDR1 is MNHNS and CDR2 is SASEGT in the germline V gene. V lost 7 bases, J lost 0 bases, and 12 bases lay in between. CDR3 in DNA: TGTGCCAGCATTGTAACAGCAGCTAACTATGGCTACACCTTC. It translates to CASIVTAANYGYTF.

The chain has TRBV6-5 and TRBJ1-5; tentative D call: TRBD1 (5 bases). V lost 4 bases to trimming and J lost 3 bases, with 13 bases between them. The germline V gene has CDR1 MNHEY and CDR2 SVGAGI. The CDR3 has 15 amino acids. The chain's CDR3 is CASSSADKVNQPQHF. The CDR3 coding sequence is TGTGCCAGCAGTTCGGCGGACAAAGTCAATCAGCCCCAGCATTTT.

This clone showed up just a few times. The rearrangement links TRBV6-5 to TRBJ2-1; D perhaps matches TRBD1 (6 bases). V lost 10 bases and J lost 11, with 24 bases in between. Germline CDR1 reads MNHEY; CDR2 reads SVGAGI. The CDR3 contains 14 residues. The chain's CDR3 is CATIQQGYVTKQFF. CDR3 bases: TGTGCCACCATCCAACAGGGTTACGTTACGAAGCAGTTCTTC.

In nucleotides, the CDR3 is TGTGCCAGCAGATCGATTACGGCCGCGGGGCCCGGGGAGCTGTTTTTT. Translating it yields CASRSITAAGPGELFF. The V and J genes are TRBV27 and TRBJ2-2; tentative D call: TRBD2 (6 bases). The length of the CDR3 is 16 residues. The V and J ends lost 6 bases and 6 bases respectively, with 20 bases between them. Germline V gives CDR1 MNHEY, CDR2 SMNVEV (reference sequence).

V is TRBV9 and J is TRBJ1-1; TRBD1 matches 12 bases. Germline trimming cut 4 bases from V and 0 bases from J; bases unmatched to any gene: 7. CDR1 SGDLS and CDR2 YYNGEE come from the germline V gene. This CDR3 region has 17 residues. CDR3: CASSPGQGAPLNTEAFF. In DNA, the CDR3 is TGTGCCAGCAGCCCGGGACAGGGGGCCCCTTTGAACACTGAAGCTTTCTTT.

V is TRBV19 and J is TRBJ1-1; 7 bases align to TRBD1. The CDR3 consists of 14 residues. The junction had 2 bases not matched to a gene; V was cut back by 4 bases and J by 0 bases. Germline V lookup: CDR1 LNHDA, CDR2 SQIVND (reference sequence). The chain's CDR3 is CASSTQGVNTEAFF. CDR3 DNA: TGTGCCAGTAGTACGCAGGGGGTGAACACTGAAGCTTTCTTT.

This clone occurred a few times. J is TRBJ2-2 and V is TRBV4-2, with 9 bases lining up with TRBD2. CDR3 length: 15 residues. Trimming removed 1 base from V and 3 bases from J; junction bases left unmatched: 0. Germline CDR1 reads LGHNA; CDR2 reads YNFKEQ. The CDR3 DNA reads TGTGCCAGCAGCCAAGGACTAGCGGACACCGGGGAGCTGTTTTTT. Residues: CASSQGLADTGELFF.